This note documents a single T cell receptor beta chain sequence. This sample is drawn from a study of blood T cell repertoires in COVID-19. In the original analysis: Reference gene primer amplification yielded estimated nucleated cell counts. Here immunoSEQ multiplex PCR was the method, and the copy in TCRdb shows in-frame clones only, minus some. For V, J and clone size, that table is used; D and trimming come from the DNA. There are roughly 38,000 clones in the sample; 70% to 80% occur only once, and roughly 2% lies in the top ten. From germline, CDR1 is SNHLY and CDR2 FYNNEI. Trimming took off 4 bases at V and 0 bases at J, with 6 bases between the two ends. The CDR3 length is 13 residues.

V gene TRBV2 combines with J gene TRBJ1-1; TRBD1 might be the D (6 bases). The sequence derives from a man in his 60s with active COVID-19. Sample: peripheral blood. The CDR3 loop reads CASSGQVNTEAFF. In nucleotides, the CDR3 is TGTGCCAGCAGTGGACAGGTGAACACTGAAGCTTTCTTT.